This TCR beta chain was sequenced during a study of cytomegalovirus exposure and HLA in healthy donors (dated by TCRdb to 2016 to 2017). Context from the whole study: An earlier analysis of 550 to 700 of the donors reported approximately 290 Gb of sequence data and roughly 100 million unique TCR beta sequences from some 180 million T cells. An early release that covered around 590 HLA-typed donors contained approximately 300 gigabases of sequencing data and 80 million or so unique TCR sequences. Of the 350 to 450 genotyped donors, 81% were placed in the genetic ancestry cluster associated with self-reported Caucasian donors. The study aimed to test whether signatures of past pathogen exposure could be identified by cataloging public T cell receptors. The study profiled the T cell repertoires of 500 to 800 subjects by immunosequencing and related them to cytomegalovirus serostatus. Along with the approximately 700-subject first cohort, a separate validation cohort of over a hundred different subjects was used. High-throughput TCR immunosequencing, statistical association of individual TCRs with disease status, and machine learning were combined to predict cytomegalovirus infection status. A later analysis re-analyzed previously published TCR beta repertoires from 600 to 850 donors and added high-resolution HLA genotyping to study TCR occurrence patterns. Rather than using new phenotypic data, the later analysis identified candidate immune exposures from TCR beta sequences and from how often those sequences occurred across donors. To decide whether each TCR beta V gene segment behaved as functional or pseudogenic, an earlier analysis of fewer than 750 of the donors relied on high-throughput TCR beta sequencing. Donor age, sex, ethnicity and CMV serostatus were compiled together with the repertoire data. Genome-wide SNP genotypes for about 65% of the 666 donors were used in a later genetic analysis, which treated that subset as a discovery cohort. All discovery cohort repertoires had been generated on a single sequencing platform. HLA typing covered class I and class II loci at four-digit resolution. The number of donors typed differed by locus, with 629-630 for A, B, C, DRB1 and DQB1, around 500 for DQA1, 600 to 610 for DPA1, and around 430 for DPB1. Four to six DR-DQ haplotypes were handled as single units for association and clustering, since linkage in the cohort was strong. On average, 235,054 unique TCR beta nucleotide sequences were sequenced per donor among some 430 genotyped donors of the cohort, with roughly a sixth of those sequences being non-productive. The paper as a whole reports these results and caveats: When HLA alleles, especially DR and DQ, strongly co-occurred, attributing TCR associations to individual alleles was difficult. A later analysis found that most CMV-associated TCR beta chains appeared HLA-restricted, with HLA associations seemingly driven largely by CMV exposure. In a later analysis, around 17,000 TCR beta sequences were associated with specific HLA alleles at a false discovery rate of 0.05. A later analysis found that TCR association rates varied across HLA loci, with DRB1 alleles showing the most associated TCRs and HLA-C alleles the fewest. A cluster of highly shared sequence variants was judged likely to represent a technical artifact of the sequencing pipeline. Because counts were too low, roughly 18 rarely observed V segments, including chromosome 9 orphons, were left out of the earlier analysis of roughly 600 of the donors. Linkage disequilibrium might explain the correlated functional status among segregating V segments, but an unknown experimental factor could not be excluded. The classifier was reported to diagnose cytomegalovirus status with high specificity and sensitivity in both the original cohort and the validation cohort. In a later genetic analysis, fewer N-insertions in productive TCRs were reported among donors in an Asian-associated ancestry cluster than the roughly 640-donor mean. While some public TCRs were present in many individuals, most TCR sequences turned up only very rarely across donors. Immune exposure information for the cohort was limited to CMV serostatus. A further reported finding was that TCR beta sequences accurately predicted the HLA-A and HLA-B alleles for most subjects in the first cohort. Sequencing depth was assumed to be roughly uniform across donors in the presence/absence analyses, though that assumption may not hold. The study listed 164 TCR beta chains as associated with cytomegalovirus. Because HLA typing was missing for some donors at each locus, association tests included only the typed subset. Broadly in line with IMGT annotations, most TCR beta V segments showed up in productive rearrangements about 90% or about 30% of the time in an earlier analysis of a few hundred of the donors. In vitro tests confirmed that three of the cytomegalovirus-associated TCR beta chains recognize cytomegalovirus antigens. This cohort had only TCR beta chains sequenced, and the lack of alpha or paired-chain data limited which features could be detected. According to the authors, the approach could potentially be generalized to other disease states and immunological phenotypes. Because the 87-base-pair reads could not distinguish some IMGT-functional V segments, including TRBV6-2 and TRBV6-3, those segments were excluded. In a later analysis, HLA-associated TCR beta chains were found to be more clonally expanded and to have lower generation probabilities than equally common non-associated chains. Several of the top co-occurrence clusters appeared to be linked to parvovirus B19, influenza, CMV and Epstein-Barr virus, according to a later analysis. An association between a missense DCLRE1C variant and V-gene and J-gene trimming of TCR beta chains was found in a later genetic analysis and replicated in an independent cohort.

The CDR3 numbers 13 residues from cysteine through phenylalanine. Solely the CDR3 DNA is kept, with 39 bases framed from the first base. The germline V gene provides CDR1 MNHNS and CDR2 SASEGT. Trimming at the junction amounts to 6 bases on V and 3 bases on J, and the germline ends lie 9 bases apart. The cohort consisted of approximately 670 healthy bone marrow donors. All cohort members were sampled while nominally healthy, although unrecorded immune exposures were likely present. The donor tested CMV seronegative, placing the donor among the roughly 340 seronegative members of the cohort. A peripheral blood sample was provided by each donor, and peripheral blood mononuclear cells were used for TCR beta sequencing. Genomic DNA extraction from the blood cell samples was performed with the Qiagen DNeasy Blood Extraction Kit. Receptors were amplified or captured by the immunoSEQ multiplex PCR assay. A mixture of 60 forward primers for TCR Vbeta segments and 13 reverse primers for TCR Jbeta segments was used in the multiplex PCR. Amplification of the CDR3 region of rearranged TCR beta genes was performed with a multiplex PCR assay on genomic DNA. The Illumina HiSeq System was used to sequence the amplified TCR beta libraries as 87-base-pair reads. As for how the authors treated the data: A later analysis tallied 75 million to 95 million unique TCR beta chains across the 666 repertoires, and some 10 million of those chains were shared by two or more donors. To remove PCR and sequencing errors, raw reads were error-corrected and collapsed into unique sequences using a nearest-neighbor algorithm that merged closely related sequences. Alignment of CDR3 sequences to IMGT reference sequences was used to assign V, D and J gene segments. For a sequence to be retained, a match of at least six nucleotides to both a V gene segment and a J gene segment was required. Rearrangements were classified as productive when the CDR3 lacked stop codons and remained in frame with V and J, and all other rearrangements were classified as non-productive. Following IMGT convention, CDR3 was defined as the stretch from the second conserved V-encoded cysteine to the conserved J-encoded phenylalanine. Sequences without an unambiguous match to a single V gene segment were excluded from the earlier analysis of approximately 600 of the donors. In an earlier analysis of approximately 610 of the donors, V segments were called functional above 56.7% productive rearrangements and were called segregating when the between-donor standard deviation exceeded 5%. To diagnose cytomegalovirus status from the catalog of TCR beta chain sequences, a statistical classification framework was built. In a later analysis, TCR nucleotide sequences were compared against IMGT/GENE-DB human TR gene sequences so that V and J genes could be assigned. Using the TCRdist pipeline, a later analysis assigned CDR3 sequences along with most-parsimonious VDJ recombination scenarios. In a later analysis, each TCR beta chain was defined by its CDR3 amino acid sequence together with its V-gene family, and reads lacking a unique V-gene family were excluded. A later analysis removed several hundred highly shared, low-generation-probability nucleotide sequences to deal with suspected cross-contamination and a sequencing artifact. A later analysis calculated a clonal expansion index for each public chain from normalized within-repertoire ranks of inferred template counts. In a later analysis, generation probabilities were computed using a VDJ recombination model fitted to out-of-frame rearrangements, and the results were checked against IGoR. In a later analysis, hypergeometric tests were used to score TCR-TCR, TCR-HLA and TCR-CMV co-occurrence, with a repertoire-size bias correction applied to TCR pairs. To estimate false discovery rates, a later analysis permuted the HLA or CMV assignments 20 times. In a later analysis, co-occurring TCRs were grouped using DBSCAN, and TCRdist sequence similarity was added for clustering within HLA-allele-positive subsets. For co-occurrence clustering, repertoires with fewer than 30,000 or more than 120,000 public chains were excluded, along with roughly 5 repertoires with anomalous nucleotide sharing. TCRdb limited this immuneACCESS table to in-frame rearrangements with V and J called. A share of clones is missing; checked studies link under half to unresolved V genes, and the rest is unexplained. Clonal size and the V and J genes are those of that table, whereas D and trimming came from the DNA. Within this sample are under 200,000 clones, with around three quarters of them counted one time only. 1.8% of the sample is in the top ten clones.

Turning to this clone: Its specific antigen is unknown. Base qualities are not provided; no much larger clone lies one nucleotide away.

In this chain, TRBV6-1 is recombined with TRBJ2-1; perhaps TRBD1 is the D gene, with 6 bases matching. The material sequenced was PBMCs. The source of this sequence is a woman younger than 45 in good health and CMV-seronegative. The nucleotide sequence is given as TGTGCCAGCAGACCGGACAGCTACAATGAGCAGTTCTTC. Its protein is CASRPDSYNEQFF.